The rows below give T cell receptor beta chains drawn from one sample of a study of OX40 agonist ivuxolimab in advanced cancers. Here immunoSEQ multiplex PCR was the method, and the copy in TCRdb shows in-frame clones only, minus some. The data contain under 90,000 clones, roughly 85% of them singletons. The sample consisted of CD4+ or CD8+ T cells sorted from blood, taken in a trial of the OX40 agonist ivuxolimab. All receptors derive from an adult with an advanced solid tumor such as melanoma, head and neck, liver or kidney cancer. The CDR3 runs from the conserved cysteine through the conserved F or W. A D gene is named only where the DNA matches it firmly. A row's size may be missing; if present it is once, few, many or a size class.

CDR3 protein: CALYEPGQGRTEAFF
CDR3 DNA: TGTGCCCTCTATGAGCCTGGACAGGGAAGGACTGAAGCTTTCTTT
D gene: TRBD1
clone size: .
J gene: TRBJ1-1
V gene: TRBV30

CDR3 protein: CASSPGARLAGGWGTQYF
CDR3 DNA: TGTGCCAGCAGCCCGGGGGCCCGACTAGCGGGGGGCTGGGGGACCCAGTACTTC
D gene: TRBD2
clone size: .
J gene: TRBJ2-5
V gene: TRBV5-4

CDR3 protein: CASSNTPGVEPGANVLTF
CDR3 DNA: TGTGCCAGTAGTAACACCCCTGGGGTAGAACCTGGGGCCAACGTCCTGACTTTC
D gene: .
clone size: .
J gene: TRBJ2-6
V gene: TRBV19

CDR3 protein: CASSYSTSLEQFF
CDR3 DNA: TGTGCCAGCAGTTACTCTACTTCCCTTGAGCAGTTCTTC
D gene: .
clone size: once
J gene: TRBJ2-1
V gene: TRBV6-5

CDR3 protein: CASSPFPDYEQYF
CDR3 DNA: TGTGCCAGCAGCCCATTTCCCGACTACGAGCAGTACTTC
D gene: .
clone size: .
J gene: TRBJ2-7
V gene: TRBV11-2

CDR3 protein: CASRGTGNYGYTF
CDR3 DNA: TGTGCCAGCAGGGGGACAGGCAACTATGGCTACACCTTC
D gene: TRBD1
clone size: .
J gene: TRBJ1-2
V gene: TRBV28

CDR3 protein: CASSVGRWNNEKLFF
CDR3 DNA: TGTGCCAGCAGCGTGGGACGTTGGAATAATGAAAAACTGTTTTTT
D gene: .
clone size: .
J gene: TRBJ1-4
V gene: TRBV5-8

CDR3 protein: CASSPGRTYNEQFF
CDR3 DNA: TGCGCCAGCAGTCCGGGACGGACGTACAATGAGCAGTTCTTC
D gene: .
clone size: .
J gene: TRBJ2-1
V gene: TRBV10-1

CDR3 protein: CASSASAGKNEKLFF
CDR3 DNA: TGTGCCAGCAGTGCCTCAGCAGGGAAAAATGAAAAACTGTTTTTT
D gene: .
clone size: .
J gene: TRBJ1-4
V gene: TRBV6-5

CDR3 protein: CASSVRAAGRGIGYGELFF
CDR3 DNA: TGTGCCAGCAGCGTCCGTGCGGCGGGCAGGGGTATAGGGTACGGGGAGCTGTTTTTT
D gene: .
clone size: .
J gene: TRBJ2-2
V gene: TRBV9

CDR3 protein: CASRGLSYGYTF
CDR3 DNA: TGTGCCAGCCGGGGGTTGAGCTATGGCTACACCTTC
D gene: .
clone size: .
J gene: TRBJ1-2
V gene: TRBV27

CDR3 protein: CAWSVRRRTSSYEQYF
CDR3 DNA: TGTGCCTGGAGTGTACGGAGGAGGACGAGCTCCTACGAGCAGTACTTC
D gene: .
clone size: .
J gene: TRBJ2-7
V gene: TRBV30